Below, one T cell receptor (beta chain) is given with its context. Its antigen is as yet unknown. This entry is derived from a study of cytomegalovirus exposure and HLA in healthy donors. Study details: A subsequent analysis reported that the roughly 130 validation repertoires were produced on the same platform that had also been used for the roughly 670 first-cohort repertoires. Study-wide points: The study designated fewer than 200 TCR beta chains cytomegalovirus-associated. In the 95 to 150 validation repertoires, approximately 93% of cluster scores exceeded 0, per a later analysis.

The repertoire was sequenced with immunoSEQ multiplex PCR; TCRdb's copy has only in-frame clones and lacks some. The table has tens of thousands of clones, 95% to 96% seen once; the top ten hold approximately 1.2%. Trimming shortened V by 8 bases and J by 0 bases, and 20 bases separated the two germline ends. The CDR3 sequence is 18 residues long. The germline V gene encodes CDR1 SGHVS and CDR2 FQNEAQ. The clonotype originates from a woman aged 18 to 35 in good health and CMV-seronegative. Sequences were obtained from PBMCs. The chain uses TRBV7-8 and TRBJ2-6; no reliable D call. The CDR3 spells CASEASQVPTSGANVLTF. CDR3 bases: TGTGCCAGCGAGGCTTCACAAGTACCCACCTCTGGGGCCAACGTCCTGACTTTC.